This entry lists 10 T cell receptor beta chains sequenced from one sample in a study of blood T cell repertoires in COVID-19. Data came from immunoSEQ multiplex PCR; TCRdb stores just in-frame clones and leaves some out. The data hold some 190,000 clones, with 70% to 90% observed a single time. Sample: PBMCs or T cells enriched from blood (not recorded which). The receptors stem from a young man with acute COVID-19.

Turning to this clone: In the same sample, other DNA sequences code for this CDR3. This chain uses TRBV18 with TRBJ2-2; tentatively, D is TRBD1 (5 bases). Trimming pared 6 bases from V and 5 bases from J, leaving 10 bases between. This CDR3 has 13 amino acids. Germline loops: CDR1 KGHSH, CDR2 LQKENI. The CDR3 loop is CASSPTGTGELFF. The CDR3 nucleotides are TGTGCCAGCTCCCCAACAGGAACCGGGGAGCTGTTTTTT.

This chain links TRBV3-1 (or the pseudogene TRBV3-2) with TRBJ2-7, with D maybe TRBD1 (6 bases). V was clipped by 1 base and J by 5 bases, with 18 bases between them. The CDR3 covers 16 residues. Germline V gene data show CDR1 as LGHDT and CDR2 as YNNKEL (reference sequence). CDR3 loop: CASSQGWRQVGNEQYF. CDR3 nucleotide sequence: TGTGCCAGCAGCCAAGGTTGGCGACAGGTAGGAAACGAGCAGTACTTC.

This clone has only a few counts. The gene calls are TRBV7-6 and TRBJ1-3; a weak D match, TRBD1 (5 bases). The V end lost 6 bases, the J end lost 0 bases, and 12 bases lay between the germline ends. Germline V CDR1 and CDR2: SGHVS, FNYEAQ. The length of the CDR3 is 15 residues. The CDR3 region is CASRQMTDSGNTIYF. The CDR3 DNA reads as TGTGCCAGCAGACAGATGACAGACTCTGGAAACACCATATATTTT.

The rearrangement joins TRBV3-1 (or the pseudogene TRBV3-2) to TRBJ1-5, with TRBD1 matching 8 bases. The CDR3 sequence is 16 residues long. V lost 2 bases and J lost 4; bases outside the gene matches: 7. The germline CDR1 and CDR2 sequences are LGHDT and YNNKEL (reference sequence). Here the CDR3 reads CASSQSDRGRNQPQHF. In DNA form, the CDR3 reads TGTGCCAGCAGCCAATCAGACAGGGGCCGTAATCAGCCCCAGCATTTT.

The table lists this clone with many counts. The CDR3 spells CASSQALAGQETQYF. The CDR3 DNA sequence: TGTGCCAGCAGCCAAGCCTTAGCGGGCCAAGAGACCCAGTACTTC. This chain connects TRBV3-1 (or the pseudogene TRBV3-2) to TRBJ2-5, with 7 bases that match TRBD2. The germline V gene encodes CDR1 LGHDT and CDR2 YNNKEL (reference sequence). The CDR3 runs to 15 residues. The V gene end was trimmed by 1 base and the J gene end by 1 base; junction bases not matched to a gene: 3.

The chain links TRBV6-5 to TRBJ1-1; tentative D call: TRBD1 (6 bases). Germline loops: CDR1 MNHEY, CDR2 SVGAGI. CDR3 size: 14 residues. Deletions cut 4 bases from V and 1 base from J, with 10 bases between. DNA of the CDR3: TGTGCCAGCAGTTTTATACAGGGGAACACTGAAGCTTTCTTT. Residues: CASSFIQGNTEAFF.

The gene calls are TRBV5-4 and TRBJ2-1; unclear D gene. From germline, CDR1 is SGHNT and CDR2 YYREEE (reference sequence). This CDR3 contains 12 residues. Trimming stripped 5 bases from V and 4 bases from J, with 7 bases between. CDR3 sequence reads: CASRDGYNEQFF. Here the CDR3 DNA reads TGTGCCAGCAGAGACGGGTACAATGAGCAGTTCTTC.

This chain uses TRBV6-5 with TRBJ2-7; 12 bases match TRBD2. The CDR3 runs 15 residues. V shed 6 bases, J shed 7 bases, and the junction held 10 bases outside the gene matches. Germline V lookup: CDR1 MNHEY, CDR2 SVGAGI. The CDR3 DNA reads TGTGCCAGCAGCGGACTAGCGGGGACCTTTGGGGAGCAGTACTTC. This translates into CASSGLAGTFGEQYF.

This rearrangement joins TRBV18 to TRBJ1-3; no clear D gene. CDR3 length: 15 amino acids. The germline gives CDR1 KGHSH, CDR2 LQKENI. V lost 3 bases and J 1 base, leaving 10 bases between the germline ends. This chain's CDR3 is CASSPYGESGNTIYF. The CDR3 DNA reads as TGTGCCAGCTCACCTTACGGGGAATCTGGAAACACCATATATTTT.

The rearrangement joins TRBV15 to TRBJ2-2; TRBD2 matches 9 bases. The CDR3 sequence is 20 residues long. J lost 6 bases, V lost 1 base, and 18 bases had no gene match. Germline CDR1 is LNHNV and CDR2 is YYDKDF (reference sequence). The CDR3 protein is CATSRGGQAGGPGVPGELFF. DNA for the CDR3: TGTGCCACCAGCAGAGGTGGGCAGGCGGGGGGGCCCGGGGTTCCCGGGGAGCTGTTTTTT.